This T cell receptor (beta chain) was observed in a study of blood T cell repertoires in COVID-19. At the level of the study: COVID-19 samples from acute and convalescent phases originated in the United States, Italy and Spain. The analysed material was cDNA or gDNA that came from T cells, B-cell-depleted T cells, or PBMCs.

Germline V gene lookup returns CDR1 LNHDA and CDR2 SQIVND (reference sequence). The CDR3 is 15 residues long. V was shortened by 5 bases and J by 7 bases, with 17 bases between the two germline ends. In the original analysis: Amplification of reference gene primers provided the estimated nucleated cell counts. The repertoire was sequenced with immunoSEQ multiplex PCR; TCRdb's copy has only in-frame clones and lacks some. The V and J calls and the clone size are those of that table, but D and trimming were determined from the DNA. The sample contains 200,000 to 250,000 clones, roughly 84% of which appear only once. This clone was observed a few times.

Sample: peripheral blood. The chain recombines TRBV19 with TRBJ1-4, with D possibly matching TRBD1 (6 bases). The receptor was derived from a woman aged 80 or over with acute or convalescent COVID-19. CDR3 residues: CASSPQQGEAEKLFF. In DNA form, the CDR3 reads TGTGCCAGTAGTCCTCAACAGGGTGAGGCTGAAAAACTGTTTTTT.